Below, 30 T cell receptor beta chains from the same sample are listed, as sequenced in a study of beta chain features in type 1 diabetes (dated by TCRdb to the late 2010s). Broad study findings and their caveats: A moderate but significant shortening of TCRB CDR3 length was observed in type 1 diabetes patients in all four CD4+ subsets.

The antigens these receptors bind are not known. Receptor libraries were prepared by the immunoSEQ multiplex PCR assay. The entire amount of isolated RNA was reverse transcribed using the High Capacity cDNA Reverse Transcription Kit, so the sequenced TCRB transcripts were expressed ones. What TCRdb holds here is the immuneACCESS table cut down to in-frame rearrangements. Part of the clones is not present; checked against another copy, under half of the missing clones reflect an unresolved V gene, and the others are unexplained. The sample profile shows roughly 180,000 clones; 7.8% of them were found once. The ten largest clones take up around 0.94% of the sample. Sequenced material: central memory CD4+ T cells from blood. These TCRs come from a woman aged 40 to 50 with type 1 diabetes.

In this sample, this clone turned up a few times. The rearrangement uses TRBV9 and TRBJ2-2; 7 bases agree with TRBD1. V lost 4 bases, J lost 0 bases, and 6 bases stayed unmatched. There are 16 residues in the CDR3. Germline lookup yields CDR1 SGDLS and CDR2 YYNGEE. The CDR3 nucleotides read TGTGCCAGCAGCCCAGGGGGAATCGCGAACACCGGGGAGCTGTTTTTT. Translation gives CASSPGGIANTGELFF.

In its sample, this clone was seen a few times. The chain joins TRBV7-2 to TRBJ2-5, with 8 bases fitting TRBD2. There are 17 residues in the CDR3. V dropped 1 base and J dropped 2; count of bases not matched to a gene: 9. Germline assignment: CDR1 SGHTA and CDR2 FQGNSA. The CDR3 loop is CASSLGPGGGGQETQYF. As DNA, the CDR3 is TGTGCCAGCAGCTTAGGGCCCGGGGGCGGGGGGCAAGAGACCCAGTACTTC.

This clone has just a few counts. This rearrangement joins TRBV28 to TRBJ2-3; D call uncertain. This CDR3 contains 13 residues. CDR1 and CDR2 from the germline V gene are MDHEN and SYDVKM. V lost 3 bases, J lost 2 bases, and 6 bases lay in between. CDR3 in DNA: TGTGCCAGCAGTTTTCCCATCACAGATACGCAGTATTTT. Amino acids: CASSFPITDTQYF.

This clone showed up many times. This chain links TRBV6-5 with TRBJ2-7, with D possibly matching TRBD2 (6 bases). The V and J ends lost 4 bases and 2 bases respectively, with 18 bases between them. CDR1 and CDR2 from the germline V gene are MNHEY and SVGAGI. This CDR3 comprises 16 residues. This CDR3 reads CASSSVGIGTPYEQYF. DNA of the CDR3: TGTGCCAGCAGTTCCGTTGGGATCGGGACTCCCTACGAGCAGTACTTC.

The genes are TRBV5-1 and TRBJ2-1; 10 bases agree with TRBD2. CDR3 length equals 16 residues. Per the germline V gene, CDR1 is SGHRS and CDR2 is YFSETQ. V lost 6 bases and J lost 3; bases outside the gene matches: 9. CDR3 nucleotides: TGCGCCAGCAACTACTTAGCGGGAGGTATCTACAATGAGCAGTTCTTC. As protein: CASNYLAGGIYNEQFF.

This chain uses TRBV6-5 with TRBJ1-2, with D maybe TRBD1 (5 bases). CDR1 MNHEY and CDR2 SVGAGI come from the germline V gene. Trimming shortened V by 2 bases and J by 0 bases, and 10 bases separated the two germline ends. The CDR3 length is 15 residues. The CDR3 here is CASSYDGGANYGYTF. In nucleotides, the CDR3 is TGTGCCAGCAGTTACGATGGGGGGGCTAACTATGGCTACACCTTC.

This clone was seen only a few times. The chain is built from TRBV7-2 and TRBJ2-3, with 7 positions matching TRBD2. The junction had 5 bases not matched to a gene; V was cut back by 3 bases and J by 5 bases. Germline assignment: CDR1 SGHTA and CDR2 FQGNSA. This CDR3 has 14 residues. The CDR3 sequence is CASSFSGGVDTQYF. Here the CDR3 DNA reads TGTGCCAGCAGCTTCTCGGGGGGAGTAGATACGCAGTATTTT.

This clone was picked up a small number of times. This chain links TRBV28 with TRBJ2-4; a weak D match, TRBD1 (5 bases). The CDR3 covers 15 residues. V shed 5 bases and J shed 2 bases, with 13 bases lying between them. CDR1 MDHEN and CDR2 SYDVKM come from the germline V gene. CDR3 DNA: TGTGCCAGCAGTACCCAGACAGTCCCCAAAAACATTCAGTACTTC. The encoded protein is CASSTQTVPKNIQYF.

This rearrangement joins TRBV4-3 to TRBJ1-2; 7 nucleotides align to TRBD1. Losses at the gene ends were 2 bases for V and 4 bases for J; bases not matched to a gene: 10. Germline V gene sequence: CDR1 LGHNA, CDR2 YSLEER. The CDR3 length is 16 residues. The CDR3 DNA reads as TGCGCCAGCAGCCAAAAAACAGGGGAAAGAAGCTATGGCTACACCTTC. Protein: CASSQKTGERSYGYTF.

This clone has only a few counts. The sample contains more than one DNA sequence encoding this CDR3. V is TRBV6-6 and J is TRBJ1-2, with a tentative D call TRBD1 (6 bases). There are 13 residues in the CDR3. Deletions cut 5 bases from V and 2 bases from J, with 9 bases between. Germline CDR1 MNHNY, CDR2 SVGAGI (reference sequence). CDR3: CASSPGQNYGYTF. The CDR3 coding sequence is TGTGCCAGCAGTCCAGGACAGAACTATGGCTACACCTTC.

The chain combines TRBV7-2 with TRBJ2-7; the match to TRBD1 covers 8 bases. Germline V CDR1 and CDR2: SGHTA, FQGNSA. This CDR3 contains 16 residues. V lost 0 bases to trimming and J lost 3 bases; unmatched junction nucleotides: 7. The CDR3 DNA sequence: TGTGCCAGCAGCTTAGCGGCAGGGGGCCCATACTACGAGCAGTACTTC. The encoded protein is CASSLAAGGPYYEQYF.

This clone was counted only a few times. This chain uses TRBV5-1 with TRBJ2-2; 8 bases are a match to TRBD1. V was clipped by 4 bases and J by 7 bases; unmatched bases: 9. From germline, CDR1 is SGHRS and CDR2 YFSETQ. CDR3 length: 15 amino acids. The CDR3 loop reads CASSHGDRLDGELFF. The CDR3 DNA is TGCGCCAGCAGCCATGGGGACAGGTTGGACGGGGAGCTGTTTTTT.

This clone was detected many times. The chain links TRBV30 to TRBJ1-5; D is undetermined. There are 13 residues in the CDR3. Germline lookup yields CDR1 GTSNPN and CDR2 SVGIG (reference sequence). V shed 2 bases and J shed 5 bases, with 10 bases lying between them. CDR3 loop: CAWSSQADQPQHF. The CDR3 DNA sequence: TGTGCCTGGAGTAGCCAGGCTGATCAGCCCCAGCATTTT.

A few counts support this clone. This sequence joins TRBV11-2 and TRBJ2-3; D remains ambiguous. This CDR3 is built from 14 residues. V was clipped by 1 base and J by 1 base, with 6 bases between them. Germline CDR1 reads SGHAT; CDR2 reads FQNNGV. The chain's CDR3 is CASSLGSGTDTQYF. CDR3 in DNA: TGTGCCAGCAGCTTAGGATCAGGCACAGATACGCAGTATTTT.

Only a few counts were recorded for this clone. The genes are TRBV7-2 and TRBJ2-1; 9 bases agree with TRBD1. There are 16 residues in the CDR3. The germline gives CDR1 SGHTA, CDR2 FQGNSA. Trimming removed 1 base from V and 7 bases from J; junction bases left unmatched: 8. CDR3 sequence: CASSLGQGGARNEQFF. The CDR3 DNA sequence: TGTGCCAGCAGCTTAGGACAGGGGGGGGCACGAAATGAGCAGTTCTTC. The whole variable domain, remainder taken from reference TRBV7-2 and TRBJ2-1, is GAGVSQSPSNKVTEKGKDVELRCDPISGHTALYWYRQSLGQGLEFLIYFQGNSAPDKSGLPSDRFSAERTGGSVSTLTIQRTQQEDSAVYLCASSLGQGGARNEQFFGPGTRLTVL.

This clone appeared a few times. CDR3 protein: CASSQDVGETQYF. CDR3 in DNA: TGTGCCAGCAGCCAAGATGTGGGCGAGACCCAGTACTTC. This rearrangement joins TRBV14 to TRBJ2-5; no reliable D call. The CDR3 contains 13 residues. Germline lookup yields CDR1 SGHDN and CDR2 FVKESK. Trimming cost V 0 bases and J 5 bases, with 7 bases left between them.

This clone turned up a few times. The sample has other DNA sequences that encode this CDR3 too. The chain couples TRBV18 to TRBJ2-5; perhaps TRBD1 as D (6 bases). The CDR3 covers 13 residues. Trimming took 3 bases from V and 4 from J, leaving 9 bases between them. Germline V lookup: CDR1 KGHSH, CDR2 LQKENI. Here the CDR3 reads CASSPGQRETQYF. CDR3 nucleotide sequence: TGTGCCAGCTCACCTGGACAGCGAGAGACCCAGTACTTC.

This clone was counted a few times. The genes are TRBV27 and TRBJ2-3; 8 bases align to TRBD2. Germline V gene lookup returns CDR1 MNHEY and CDR2 SMNVEV (reference sequence). Trimming removed 5 bases from V and 2 bases from J; junction bases left unmatched: 6. The length of the CDR3 is 15 residues. The CDR3 here is CASSDRAGVTDTQYF. CDR3 nucleotide sequence: TGTGCCAGCAGTGACCGAGCGGGAGTCACAGATACGCAGTATTTT.

This clone was detected a few times. V usage is TRBV5-5 and J usage is TRBJ1-1; TRBD1 aligns across 7 bases. The V gene end was trimmed by 5 bases and the J gene end by 2 bases; junction bases not matched to a gene: 6. This CDR3 region has 14 residues. CDR1 SGHKS and CDR2 YYEKEE come from the germline V gene (reference sequence). The CDR3 sequence is CASRPGQPNTEAFF. The CDR3 bases are TGTGCCAGCAGACCGGGACAGCCCAACACTGAAGCTTTCTTT.

This clone was seen more than once but under ten times. The rearrangement uses TRBV28 and TRBJ1-1; no clear D. This CDR3 comprises 11 residues. With 6 bases removed from V and 10 bases from J, the gap between germline ends came to 12 bases. Germline V CDR1 and CDR2: MDHEN, SYDVKM. This CDR3 is CASSFLSGAFF. The CDR3 bases are TGTGCCAGCAGCTTTCTCTCGGGAGCTTTCTTT.

The chain links TRBV5-6 to TRBJ2-4; 7 positions match TRBD1. With 4 bases clipped from V and 1 base from J, the junction kept 2 bases outside the gene matches. The CDR3 sequence is 14 residues long. Germline values: CDR1 SGHDT, CDR2 YYEEEE. The CDR3 DNA sequence: TGTGCCAGCAGCCCGACAGGGGCCAAAAACATTCAGTACTTC. Translation: CASSPTGAKNIQYF.

The chain joins TRBV19 to TRBJ2-1, with D unclear. The CDR3 extends over 11 amino acids. Trimming shortened V by 6 bases and J by 4 bases, and 4 bases separated the two germline ends. CDR1 LNHDA and CDR2 SQIVND come from the germline V gene (reference sequence). The CDR3 nucleotides read TGTGCCAGTAGGACTTACAATGAGCAGTTCTTC. Translating it yields CASRTYNEQFF.

This clone was found many times. This sequence joins TRBV7-9 and TRBJ2-1; 11 nucleotides match TRBD2. The CDR3 is 14 residues long. The V gene end was trimmed by 4 bases and the J gene end by 10 bases; junction bases not matched to a gene: 6. CDR1 SEHNR and CDR2 FQNEAQ come from the germline V gene (reference sequence). CDR3 amino acids: CASSWRLAGLEQFF. The CDR3 DNA sequence: TGTGCCAGCAGCTGGAGACTAGCGGGATTAGAGCAGTTCTTC.

The rearrangement uses TRBV30 and TRBJ2-3; 9 bases align to TRBD1. Germline trimming cut 2 bases from V and 0 bases from J; bases unmatched to any gene: 12. CDR1 is GTSNPN and CDR2 is SVGIG in the germline V gene (reference sequence). This CDR3 has 18 amino acids. The CDR3 DNA follows: TGTGCCTGGAGTCGCCCTTGGGACAGGGATACTAGCACAGATACGCAGTATTTT. It yields the protein CAWSRPWDRDTSTDTQYF.

A remark on this clone: Other DNA sequences of this sample code for an identical CDR3. The V call is TRBV18, the J call TRBJ2-1; 13 bases match TRBD2. Germline V gene sequence: CDR1 KGHSH, CDR2 LQKENI. With 3 bases clipped from V and 4 bases from J, the junction kept 3 bases outside the gene matches. The CDR3 covers 16 residues. CDR3 loop: CASSPGTSGTYNEQFF. The CDR3 DNA reads as TGTGCCAGCTCACCGGGGACTAGCGGGACTTACAATGAGCAGTTCTTC.

The chain has TRBV19 and TRBJ1-1, with 10 bases lining up with TRBD1. V lost 7 bases to trimming and J lost 1 base; unmatched junction nucleotides: 12. The CDR3 has 17 amino acids. Germline CDR1 reads LNHDA; CDR2 reads SQIVND (reference sequence). This chain's CDR3 is CASIYTRDRGWNTEAFF. The CDR3, as DNA: TGTGCCAGTATTTACACCCGGGACAGGGGCTGGAACACTGAAGCTTTCTTT.

This clone appeared a few times. The V and J genes are TRBV5-1 and TRBJ1-5; 12 nucleotides line up with TRBD1. V lost 5 bases and J lost 6; bases outside the gene matches: 12. Per the germline V gene, CDR1 is SGHRS and CDR2 is YFSETQ. The CDR3 runs 17 residues. In DNA form, the CDR3 reads TGCGCCAGCAGTCCCGGGACAGGGGGCGCGTGGGGTCAGCCCCAGCATTTT. Encoded protein: CASSPGTGGAWGQPQHF.

This clone was seen a few times. The rearrangement joins TRBV7-2 to TRBJ2-7; tentative D call: TRBD1 (5 bases). CDR1 and CDR2 (germline): SGHTA, FQGNSA. The V end lost 3 bases, the J end lost 0 bases, and 12 bases lay between the germline ends. The CDR3 spans 15 residues. DNA of the CDR3: TGTGCCAGCAGCTTCGACAGTCTCAGCTCCTACGAGCAGTACTTC. This sequence encodes CASSFDSLSSYEQYF.

This clone occurred a few times. This chain uses TRBV7-2 with TRBJ2-6; D remains unclear. The V end was cut by 5 bases, the J end by 0 bases, with 11 bases between. This CDR3 has 16 amino acids. Looked up from germline, CDR1 is SGHTA and CDR2 is FQGNSA. DNA for the CDR3: TGTGCCAGCAGCCCCTCGACTGCCTCTGGGGCCAACGTCCTGACTTTC. Protein: CASSPSTASGANVLTF.

This clone appeared a few times. The rearrangement links TRBV7-3 to TRBJ2-3; 7 positions agree with TRBD2. This CDR3 contains 17 residues. Germline V gene sequence: CDR1 SGHTA, CDR2 FQGTGA. Losses at the gene ends were 0 bases for V and 6 bases for J; bases not matched to a gene: 12. The CDR3 sequence is CASSLTWGGSPPDTQYF. Written as DNA, the CDR3 is TGTGCCAGCAGCTTAACGTGGGGGGGATCGCCACCGGATACGCAGTATTTT.